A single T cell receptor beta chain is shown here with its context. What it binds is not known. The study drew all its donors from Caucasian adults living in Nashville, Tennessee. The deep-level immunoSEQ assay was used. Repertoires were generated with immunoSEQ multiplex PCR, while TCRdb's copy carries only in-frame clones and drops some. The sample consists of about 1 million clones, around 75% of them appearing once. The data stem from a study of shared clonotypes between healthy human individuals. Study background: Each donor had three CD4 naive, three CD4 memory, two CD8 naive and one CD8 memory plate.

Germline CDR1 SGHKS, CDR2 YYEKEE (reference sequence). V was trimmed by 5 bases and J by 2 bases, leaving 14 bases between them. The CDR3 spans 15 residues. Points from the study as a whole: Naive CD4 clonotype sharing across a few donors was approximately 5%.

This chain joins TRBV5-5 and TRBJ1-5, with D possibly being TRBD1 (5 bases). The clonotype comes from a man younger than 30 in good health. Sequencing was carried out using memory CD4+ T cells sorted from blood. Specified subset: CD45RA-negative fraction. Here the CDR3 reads CASRATGGGNQPQHF. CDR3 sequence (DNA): TGTGCCAGCAGGGCTACAGGAGGAGGCAATCAGCCCCAGCATTTT.